A single T cell receptor (beta chain) is shown here with its context. The antigen remains undetermined. This sample was included in a study of Ad26.COV2.S vaccination and SARS-CoV-2 variants. Study-wide results and limits: Total T cell responses, in the TCR breadth and depth analyses, may have been underestimated. Reported findings describe substantial breadth in spike-specific CD8+ and CD4+ T cell responses following vaccination.

CDR3 length: 14 amino acids. Germline V CDR1 and CDR2: MNHEY, SVGEGT. V was pared by 2 bases and J by 1 base, with 2 bases of the junction left unmatched. Here immunoSEQ multiplex PCR was the method, and the copy in TCRdb shows in-frame clones only, minus some. The sample shows approximately 150,000 clones, roughly 88% of them seen only once. This sequence joins TRBV6-2 or TRBV6-3 and TRBJ2-7, with 7 bases that match TRBD2. Material: peripheral blood, obtained after recovery from COVID-19. This sequence originates from a human donor who had recovered from COVID-19. Written as DNA, the CDR3 is TGTGCCAGCAGTTACGGGACTAATTCCTACGAGCAGTACTTC. It encodes CASSYGTNSYEQYF.